The 3 T cell receptor beta chains below come from one sample, sequenced in a study of blood T cell repertoires in COVID-19. Only in-frame clones appear in the TCRdb table, and some are missing; sequencing was by immunoSEQ multiplex PCR. The profile shows 150,000 or so clones, about 87% of them singletons. The specimen sequenced was peripheral blood. The receptor set was obtained from a man between 60 and 75 years old with COVID-19, enrolled during active disease.

The rearrangement joins TRBV7-9 to TRBJ2-1; D is perhaps TRBD2 (5 bases). With 1 base removed from V and 6 bases from J, the gap between germline ends came to 10 bases. The CDR3 covers 14 residues. CDR1 is SEHNR and CDR2 is FQNEAQ in the germline V gene (reference sequence). The CDR3 sequence: CASSLEGVGNEQFF. Here the CDR3 DNA reads TGTGCCAGCAGCTTAGAGGGAGTGGGCAATGAGCAGTTCTTC.

This clone was found a few times. This chain links TRBV11-2 with TRBJ1-5, with D perhaps TRBD1 (6 bases). Germline V gene data show CDR1 as SGHAT and CDR2 as FQNNGV. Trimming took 0 bases from V and 6 from J, leaving 9 bases between them. This CDR3 has 14 amino acids. Here the CDR3 DNA reads TGTGCCAGCAGCTTAGATCTGGGGGCTCAGCCCCAGCATTTT. This translates into CASSLDLGAQPQHF. The entire variable domain, with the rest obtained from reference TRBV11-2 and TRBJ1-5, is as follows: EAGVAQSPRYKIIEKRQSVAFWCNPISGHATLYWYQQILGQGPKLLIQFQNNGVVDDSQLPKDRFSAERLKGVDSTLKIQPAKLEDSAVYLCASSLDLGAQPQHFGDGTRLSIL.

DNA of the CDR3: TGCGCCAGCAGCACAGGGCAGCTGAACACTGAAGCTTTCTTT. Translating it yields CASSTGQLNTEAFF. J is TRBJ1-1 and V is TRBV5-1, with D perhaps matching TRBD1 (6 bases). The CDR3 spans 14 residues. Trimming pared 4 bases from V and 0 bases from J, leaving 10 bases between. Germline lookup yields CDR1 SGHRS and CDR2 YFSETQ.